This TCR beta chain was identified during a study of T-cell memory formation after mild COVID-19. The table lists this clonotype with a few counts. TCRdb ran MiXCR on the 5' RACE reads and lists one entry per CDR3 protein. The table lists roughly 320,000 distinct CDR3 sequences, under 30% of them singletons. CDR1 is MNHEY, CDR2 SVGAGI, per germline. V lost 0 bases to trimming and J lost 6 bases, with 15 bases between them. This CDR3 comprises 16 residues. Sequencing was performed on PBMCs or a T cell subset sorted from them (not recorded which). The source of this sequence is an adult woman who had mild COVID-19 (a few samples of this study predate the infection). Cell type and time point are not known. This rearrangement joins TRBV6-5 to TRBJ1-5; D may be TRBD1 (5 bases). CDR3 bases: TGTGCCAGCAGTTACTCGGGACCAAAGTTAGGTCAGCCCCAGCATTTT. Protein product: CASSYSGPKLGQPQHF.